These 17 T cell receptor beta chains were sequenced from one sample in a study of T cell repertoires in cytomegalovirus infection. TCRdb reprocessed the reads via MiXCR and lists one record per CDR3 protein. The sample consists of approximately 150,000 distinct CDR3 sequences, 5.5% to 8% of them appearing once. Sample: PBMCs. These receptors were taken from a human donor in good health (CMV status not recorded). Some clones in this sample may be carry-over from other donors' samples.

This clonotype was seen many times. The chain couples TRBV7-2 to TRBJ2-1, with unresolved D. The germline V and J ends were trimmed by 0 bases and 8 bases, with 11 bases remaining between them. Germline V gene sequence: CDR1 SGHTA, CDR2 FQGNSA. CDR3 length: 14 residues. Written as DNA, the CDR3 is TGTGCCAGCAGCTTAGCGTTCAAAACGGATGAGCAGTTCTTC. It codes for CASSLAFKTDEQFF.

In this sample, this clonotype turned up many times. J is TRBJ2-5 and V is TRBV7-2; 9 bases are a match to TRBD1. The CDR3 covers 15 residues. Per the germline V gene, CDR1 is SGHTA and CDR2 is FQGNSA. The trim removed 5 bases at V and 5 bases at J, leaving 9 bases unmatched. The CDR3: CASSRPGTGYETQYF. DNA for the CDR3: TGTGCCAGCAGCCGTCCCGGGACAGGGTACGAGACCCAGTACTTC.

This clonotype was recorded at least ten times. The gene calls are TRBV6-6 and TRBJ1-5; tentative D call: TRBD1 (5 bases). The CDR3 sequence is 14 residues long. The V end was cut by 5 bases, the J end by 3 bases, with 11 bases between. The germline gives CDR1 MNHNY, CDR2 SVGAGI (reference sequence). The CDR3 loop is CASSTRGVNQPQHF. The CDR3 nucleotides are TGTGCCAGCAGTACCCGAGGGGTCAATCAGCCCCAGCATTTT.

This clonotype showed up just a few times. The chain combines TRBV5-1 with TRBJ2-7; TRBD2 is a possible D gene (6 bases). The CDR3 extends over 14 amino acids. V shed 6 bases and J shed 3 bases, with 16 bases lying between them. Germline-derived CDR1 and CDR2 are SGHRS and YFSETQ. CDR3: CASTYGGPDYEQYF. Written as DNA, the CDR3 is TGCGCCAGCACCTACGGGGGACCAGACTACGAGCAGTACTTC.

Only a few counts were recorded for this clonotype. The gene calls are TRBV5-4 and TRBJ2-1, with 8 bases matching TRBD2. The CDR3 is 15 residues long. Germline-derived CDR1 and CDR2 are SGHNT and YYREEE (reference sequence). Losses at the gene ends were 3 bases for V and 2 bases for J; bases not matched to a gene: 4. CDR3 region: CASSSWTSPYNEQFF. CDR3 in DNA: TGTGCCAGCAGCTCCTGGACTAGCCCCTACAATGAGCAGTTCTTC. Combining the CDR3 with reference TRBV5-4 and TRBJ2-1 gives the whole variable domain ETGVTQSPTHLIKTRGQQVTLRCSSQSGHNTVSWYQQALGQGPQFIFQYYREEENGRGNFPPRFSGLQFPNYSSELNVNALELDDSALYLCASSSWTSPYNEQFFGPGTRLTVL.

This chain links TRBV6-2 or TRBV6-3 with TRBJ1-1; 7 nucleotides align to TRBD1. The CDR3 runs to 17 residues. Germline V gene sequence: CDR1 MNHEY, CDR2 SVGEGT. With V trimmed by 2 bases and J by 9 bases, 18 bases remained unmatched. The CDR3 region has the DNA TGTGCCAGCAGTTACCAAAATACCCGACAGGGCCGTTTACAAGCTTTCTTT. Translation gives CASSYQNTRQGRLQAFF.

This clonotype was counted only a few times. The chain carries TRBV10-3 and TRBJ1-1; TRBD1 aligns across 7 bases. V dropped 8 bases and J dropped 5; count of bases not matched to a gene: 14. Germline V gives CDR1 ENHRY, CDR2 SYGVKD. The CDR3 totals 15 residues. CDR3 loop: CAISETGRSRTEAFF. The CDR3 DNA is TGTGCCATCTCAGAGACAGGGCGGAGTAGGACTGAAGCTTTCTTT.

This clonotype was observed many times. In DNA form, the CDR3 reads TGTGCCAGCAATGCCGACAGGACTAATGAAAAACTGTTTTTT. Protein product: CASNADRTNEKLFF. The chain links TRBV28 to TRBJ1-4; possibly TRBD1 for D (6 bases). Germline CDR1 reads MDHEN; CDR2 reads SYDVKM. Between the trimmed V and J ends, which lost 7 bases and 2 bases, there was a span of 11 bases. The length of the CDR3 is 14 residues.

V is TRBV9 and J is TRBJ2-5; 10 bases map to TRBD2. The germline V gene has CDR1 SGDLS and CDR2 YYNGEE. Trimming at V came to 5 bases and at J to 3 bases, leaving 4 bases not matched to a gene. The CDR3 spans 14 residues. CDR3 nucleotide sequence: TGTGCCAGCAGTCATGGACTAGCGGAAGAGACCCAGTACTTC. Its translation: CASSHGLAEETQYF.

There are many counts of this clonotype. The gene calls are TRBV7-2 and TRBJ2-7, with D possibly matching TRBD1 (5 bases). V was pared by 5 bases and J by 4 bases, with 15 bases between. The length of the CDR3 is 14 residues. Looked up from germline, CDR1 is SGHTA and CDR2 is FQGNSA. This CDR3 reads CASSPSNGAYEQYF. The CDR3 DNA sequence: TGTGCCAGCAGCCCGAGCAATGGGGCGTACGAGCAGTACTTC.

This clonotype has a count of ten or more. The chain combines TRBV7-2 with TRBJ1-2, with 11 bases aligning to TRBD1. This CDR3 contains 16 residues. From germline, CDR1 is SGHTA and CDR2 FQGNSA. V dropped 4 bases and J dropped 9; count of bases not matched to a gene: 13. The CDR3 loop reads CASSSRTGGALGSYTF. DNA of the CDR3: TGTGCCAGCAGCTCGAGGACAGGGGGCGCACTAGGGAGCTACACCTTC.

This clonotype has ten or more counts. Here the CDR3 DNA reads TGTGCCAGCTCACCTGGGACAGGAGGTCGGGACGAGCAGTACTTC. The encoded protein is CASSPGTGGRDEQYF. The V call is TRBV18, the J call TRBJ2-7, with TRBD1 identical over 8 bases. The junction had 9 bases not matched to a gene; V was cut back by 3 bases and J by 5 bases. The CDR3 is 15 residues long. The germline V gene encodes CDR1 KGHSH and CDR2 LQKENI.

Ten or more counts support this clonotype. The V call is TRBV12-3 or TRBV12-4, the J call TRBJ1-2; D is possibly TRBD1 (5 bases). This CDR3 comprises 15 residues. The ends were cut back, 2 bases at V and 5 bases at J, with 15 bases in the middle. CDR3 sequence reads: CASSLLPGILYGYTF. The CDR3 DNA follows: TGTGCCAGCAGTTTACTTCCAGGGATACTATATGGCTACACCTTC.

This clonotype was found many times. The CDR3, as DNA: TGTGCCAGCAGGGTTACATGGGGAAGCAATCAGCCCCAGCATTTT. Translated: CASRVTWGSNQPQHF. The chain combines TRBV6-6 with TRBJ1-5; no reliable D call. This CDR3 has 15 amino acids. Germline CDR1 and CDR2: MNHNY and SVGAGI (reference sequence). The V and J ends lost 6 bases and 1 base respectively, with 13 bases between them.

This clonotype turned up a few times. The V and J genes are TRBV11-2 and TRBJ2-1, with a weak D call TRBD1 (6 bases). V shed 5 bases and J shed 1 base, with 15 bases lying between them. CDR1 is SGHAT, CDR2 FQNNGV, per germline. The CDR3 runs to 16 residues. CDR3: CASSTTGSRSYNEQFF. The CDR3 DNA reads TGTGCCAGCAGCACGACAGGCTCTAGGTCCTACAATGAGCAGTTCTTC.

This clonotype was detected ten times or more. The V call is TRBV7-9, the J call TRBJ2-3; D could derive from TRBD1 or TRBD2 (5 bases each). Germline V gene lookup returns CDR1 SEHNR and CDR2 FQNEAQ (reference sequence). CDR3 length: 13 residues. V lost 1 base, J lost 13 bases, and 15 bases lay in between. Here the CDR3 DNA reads TGTGCCAGCAGCTTAGGGCGGGCAGGGCTCGAGTATTTT. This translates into CASSLGRAGLEYF.

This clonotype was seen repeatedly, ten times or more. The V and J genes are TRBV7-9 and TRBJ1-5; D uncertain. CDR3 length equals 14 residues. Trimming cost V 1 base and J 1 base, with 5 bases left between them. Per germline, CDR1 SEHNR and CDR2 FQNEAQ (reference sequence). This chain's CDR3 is CASSLGTSNQPQHF. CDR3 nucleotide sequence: TGTGCCAGCAGCTTAGGAACCAGCAATCAGCCCCAGCATTTT.